This TCR beta chain was captured by sequencing in a study of T cells after posttransplantation cyclophosphamide. TCRdb keeps only in-frame clones here, not all; method: immunoSEQ multiplex PCR. The top ten hold about 0.12% of the sample, which has 20,000 to 25,000 clones, approximately 97% seen once. The naive gate required viable CD3+CD4+ or CD3+CD8+ cells with CCR7+CD45RA+CD45RO-CD95-CD27+CD28+ phenotype. This related bone marrow graft donor gave peripheral blood on the day of marrow donation. Whole-study findings and limits: Blood and skin or GI T cell repertoires showed limited TRB overlap. After PTCy, TRB diversity resembled that of CNI/methotrexate controls.

On this clone: What it recognizes is unknown.

Sequencing was carried out using naive CD4+ T cells sorted from PBMCs. This TCR was recovered from a man in his fifties or sixties in good health, CMV-negative, and a related stem cell transplant donor.

The CDR3 nucleotides are TGTGCCAGCAGAAGACTAGCGGGGCGGCAAGAGACCCAGTACTTC. It yields the protein CASRRLAGRQETQYF. The rearrangement uses TRBV6-6 and TRBJ2-5, with TRBD2 identical over 11 bases. The length of the CDR3 is 15 residues. Trimming at V came to 6 bases and at J to 2 bases, leaving 5 bases not matched to a gene. Germline CDR1 MNHNY, CDR2 SVGAGI (reference sequence).